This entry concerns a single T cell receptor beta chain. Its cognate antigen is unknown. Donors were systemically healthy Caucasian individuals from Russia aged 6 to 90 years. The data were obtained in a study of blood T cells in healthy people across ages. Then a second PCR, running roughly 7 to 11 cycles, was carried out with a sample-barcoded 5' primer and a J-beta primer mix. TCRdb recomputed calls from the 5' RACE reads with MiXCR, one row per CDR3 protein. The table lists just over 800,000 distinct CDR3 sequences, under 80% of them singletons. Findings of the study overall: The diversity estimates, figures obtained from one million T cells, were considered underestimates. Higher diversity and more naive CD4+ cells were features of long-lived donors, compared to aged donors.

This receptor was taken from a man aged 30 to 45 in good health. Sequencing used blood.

CDR3 amino acids: CAIRDRVGYTQYF. The CDR3 DNA reads TGTGCCATCAGGGACAGAGTAGGATATACGCAGTATTTT. The genes are TRBV10-3 and TRBJ2-3, with a weak D call TRBD1 (6 bases). The germline V gene has CDR1 ENHRY and CDR2 SYGVKD. This CDR3 has 13 amino acids. Trimming stripped 6 bases from V and 7 bases from J, with 14 bases between.